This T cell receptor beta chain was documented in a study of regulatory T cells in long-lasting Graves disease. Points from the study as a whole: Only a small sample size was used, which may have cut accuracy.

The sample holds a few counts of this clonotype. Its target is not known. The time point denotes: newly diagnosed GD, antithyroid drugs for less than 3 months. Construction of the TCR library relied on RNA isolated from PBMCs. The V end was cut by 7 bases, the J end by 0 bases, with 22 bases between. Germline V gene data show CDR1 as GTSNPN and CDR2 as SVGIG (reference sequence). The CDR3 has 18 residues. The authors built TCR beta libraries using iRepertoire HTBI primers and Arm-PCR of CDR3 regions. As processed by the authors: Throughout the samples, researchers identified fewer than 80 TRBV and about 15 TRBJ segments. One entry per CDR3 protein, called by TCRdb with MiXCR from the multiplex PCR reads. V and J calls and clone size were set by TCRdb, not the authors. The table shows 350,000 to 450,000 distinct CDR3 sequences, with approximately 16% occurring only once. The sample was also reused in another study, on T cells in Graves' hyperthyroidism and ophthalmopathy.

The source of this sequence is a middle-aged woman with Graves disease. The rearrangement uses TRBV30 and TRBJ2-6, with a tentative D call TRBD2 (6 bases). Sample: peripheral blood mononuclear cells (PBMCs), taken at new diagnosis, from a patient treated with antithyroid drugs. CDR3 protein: CASSPTVPDYSGANVLTF. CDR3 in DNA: TGTGCCTCCTCACCGACAGTCCCGGACTACTCTGGGGCCAACGTCCTGACTTTC.